The 28 T cell receptor beta chains below come from one sample, sequenced in a study of blood T cell repertoires in COVID-19. Assay used: immunoSEQ multiplex PCR; TCRdb lists only in-frame clones, some missing. The table includes 150,000 to 180,000 clones, roughly 82% detected once. Sequenced sample: peripheral blood. Receptors were obtained from a woman aged 50 to 60 with acute or convalescent COVID-19.

This chain links TRBV11-2 with TRBJ1-1, with unresolved D. Germline CDR1 SGHAT, CDR2 FQNNGV. The CDR3 spans 11 residues. Trimming left V 5 bases short and J 6 bases short, with 7 bases between. CDR3 loop: CASSKSAEAFF. The CDR3 DNA reads as TGTGCCAGCAGCAAGTCGGCTGAAGCTTTCTTT.

The chain combines TRBV5-1 with TRBJ2-3; 10 bases line up with TRBD2. The V gene's germline CDR1 is SGHRS and CDR2 YFSETQ. The CDR3 spans 20 residues. The trim removed 4 bases at V and 4 bases at J, leaving 21 bases unmatched. Here the CDR3 DNA reads TGCGCCAGCAGCCAAAAGGGACTAGGGATAACTAGCGGGACGGCAGATACGCAGTATTTT. Translating it yields CASSQKGLGITSGTADTQYF. Variable domain in full (rest from reference TRBV5-1 and TRBJ2-3): KAGVTQTPRYLIKTRGQQVTLSCSPISGHRSVSWYQQTPGQGLQFLFEYFSETQRNKGNFPGRFSGRQFSNSRSEMNVSTLELGDSALYLCASSQKGLGITSGTADTQYFGPGTRLTVL.

This chain connects TRBV21-1 to TRBJ1-2; the table gives TRBD1 as D, unverified against the DNA. TRBV21-1 is given as a pseudogene. The length of the CDR3 is 13 residues. The CDR3 here is CASGLQGFYGYTF. CDR3 coding DNA: TGTGCCAGCGGATTACAGGGATTCTATGGCTACACCTTC.

This chain links TRBV2 with TRBJ2-7, with D perhaps TRBD2 (5 bases). Germline V lookup: CDR1 SNHLY, CDR2 FYNNEI. With 0 bases removed from V and 1 base from J, the gap between germline ends came to 10 bases. This CDR3 comprises 15 residues. The chain's CDR3 is CASSEAGRGSYEQYF. CDR3 DNA sequence: TGTGCCAGCAGTGAAGCAGGCCGAGGGTCCTACGAGCAGTACTTC.

The chain has TRBV4-3 and TRBJ2-1, with 7 nucleotides matching TRBD2. CDR3 size: 14 residues. Losses at the gene ends were 0 bases for V and 12 bases for J; bases not matched to a gene: 8. Germline CDR1 is LGHNA and CDR2 is YSLEER. In DNA form, the CDR3 reads TGCGCCAGCAGCCAAGAGGGAGGGCGGGCCCTGCAGTTCTTC. This gives the protein CASSQEGGRALQFF.

This chain joins TRBV6-5 and TRBJ1-6; D is unclear. This CDR3 spans 15 amino acids. The V end lost 2 bases, the J end lost 5 bases, and 10 bases lay between the germline ends. Germline V CDR1 and CDR2: MNHEY, SVGAGI. This CDR3 reads CASSYGEVNNSPLHF. CDR3 DNA: TGTGCCAGCAGTTACGGGGAGGTAAATAATTCACCCCTCCACTTT.

The chain joins TRBV11-2 to TRBJ2-5, with D possibly TRBD2 on 7 matching bases. The CDR3 runs to 16 residues. Germline assignment: CDR1 SGHAT and CDR2 FQNNGV. With 2 bases removed from V and 1 base from J, the gap between germline ends came to 14 bases. The CDR3 spells CASSLLGGGLQETQYF. The CDR3 DNA is TGTGCCAGCAGCTTATTGGGCGGGGGCCTCCAAGAGACCCAGTACTTC.

The chain recombines TRBV19 with TRBJ1-1; no clear D gene. Trimming shortened V by 6 bases and J by 6 bases, and 11 bases separated the two germline ends. The CDR3 totals 12 residues. The germline gives CDR1 LNHDA, CDR2 SQIVND (reference sequence). The CDR3 DNA reads TGTGCCAGTAGCAGGTTGAGGGCTGAAGCTTTCTTT. This sequence encodes CASSRLRAEAFF.

The rearrangement uses TRBV5-5 and TRBJ2-7, with 10 bases that match TRBD1. There are 15 residues in the CDR3. Germline V CDR1 and CDR2: SGHKS, YYEKEE (reference sequence). After removal of 2 bases from V and 3 bases from J, the junction contained 5 bases not matched to a gene. The CDR3 is CASSLVGDRGYEQYF. CDR3 DNA: TGTGCCAGCAGCTTAGTCGGGGACAGGGGCTACGAGCAGTACTTC.

CDR3 region: CASSQASNYGYTF. Here the CDR3 DNA reads TGTGCCAGCAGCCAAGCCTCGAACTATGGCTACACCTTC. The rearrangement joins TRBV3-1 (or the pseudogene TRBV3-2) to TRBJ1-2; no firm D call. The CDR3 is 13 amino acids. With 1 base removed from V and 2 bases from J, the gap between germline ends came to 5 bases. The germline V gene encodes CDR1 LGHDT and CDR2 YNNKEL (reference sequence).

The chain is built from TRBV6-5 and TRBJ1-1; 8 bases map to TRBD1. The CDR3 contains 14 residues. V gave up 8 bases and J gave up 1 base; unmatched junction bases: 6. Per germline, CDR1 MNHEY and CDR2 SVGAGI. CDR3 protein: CASGRQGRNTEAFF. In DNA, the CDR3 is TGTGCCAGCGGCAGACAGGGGAGGAACACTGAAGCTTTCTTT.

The chain has TRBV28 and TRBJ1-1; D perhaps matches TRBD1 (5 bases). The germline V and J ends were trimmed by 8 bases and 1 base, with 14 bases remaining between them. The CDR3 has 14 residues. Germline V gene sequence: CDR1 MDHEN, CDR2 SYDVKM. The CDR3 DNA follows: TGTGCCAGCCCGCTACCCGGGGGGAACACTGAAGCTTTCTTT. Protein: CASPLPGGNTEAFF.

The CDR3 DNA is TGCGCCAGCAGCCAAGGTTTGTTTGGGCCATCCTCCGAAGCTTTCTTT. It codes for CASSQGLFGPSSEAFF. V usage is TRBV4-3 and J usage is TRBJ1-1, with no clear D. Germline CDR1 is LGHNA and CDR2 is YSLEER. V lost 1 base, J lost 8 bases, and 20 bases lay in between. The CDR3 runs 16 residues.

CDR3 loop: CASSRAGGYNEQFF. CDR3 in DNA: TGTGCCAGCTCCAGAGCGGGAGGCTACAATGAGCAGTTCTTC. The chain couples TRBV7-3 to TRBJ2-1; 9 nucleotides align to TRBD2. Trimming removed 8 bases from V and 3 bases from J; junction bases left unmatched: 5. Germline values: CDR1 SGHTA, CDR2 FQGTGA. The CDR3 is made up of 14 amino acids.

The chain has TRBV9 and TRBJ2-7; the match to TRBD1 covers 10 bases. Germline lookup yields CDR1 SGDLS and CDR2 YYNGEE. Trimming at V came to 4 bases and at J to 4 bases, leaving 8 bases not matched to a gene. The length of the CDR3 is 15 residues. This chain's CDR3 is CASSPRTGGDYEQYF. The CDR3 DNA sequence: TGTGCCAGCAGCCCCCGGACAGGGGGGGATTACGAGCAGTACTTC.

This chain's CDR3 is CASSSVEGGNTIYF. CDR3 DNA sequence: TGCGCCAGCAGCTCGGTGGAGGGTGGAAACACCATATATTTT. J is TRBJ1-3 and V is TRBV4-3; D is unclear. Trimming removed 5 bases at V and 3 bases at J, with 11 bases between. This CDR3 spans 14 amino acids. CDR1 is LGHNA and CDR2 is YSLEER in the germline V gene.

V is TRBV11-1 and J is TRBJ2-7, with a possible D match to TRBD2 (6 bases). The germline V and J ends were trimmed by 1 base and 7 bases, with 11 bases remaining between them. The germline V gene encodes CDR1 SGHAT and CDR2 FQDESV (reference sequence). The CDR3 totals 13 residues. CDR3 residues: CASSLGLAGEQYF. DNA for the CDR3: TGTGCCAGCAGCTTAGGACTCGCGGGGGAGCAGTACTTC.

Comment on this clone: Other DNA sequences within the sample encode an identical CDR3. This sequence joins TRBV24-1 and TRBJ2-2; 9 nucleotides line up with TRBD1. Germline V gene lookup returns CDR1 KGHDR and CDR2 SFDVKD. V trimming: 3 bases; J trimming: 6 bases; junction bases outside the gene matches: 4. The CDR3 consists of 15 residues. The CDR3 DNA reads TGTGCCACCAGTGATCCGGGACAGGGCGCCGGGGAGCTGTTTTTT. This encodes CATSDPGQGAGELFF.

Concerning this clone itself: Within the sample, other DNA sequences also encode this same CDR3. This chain uses TRBV7-2 with TRBJ1-2, with 10 positions matching TRBD1. This CDR3 comprises 14 residues. The ends lost 1 base at V and 4 bases at J; junction bases unmatched: 0. Germline V gene lookup returns CDR1 SGHTA and CDR2 FQGNSA. CDR3 loop: CASSLGQGAYGYTF. In DNA, the CDR3 is TGTGCCAGCAGCTTAGGACAGGGGGCCTATGGCTACACCTTC.

The chain links TRBV28 to TRBJ1-2, with 8 bases lining up with TRBD1. Germline-derived CDR1 and CDR2 are MDHEN and SYDVKM. The ends lost 6 bases at V and 7 bases at J; junction bases unmatched: 10. CDR3 length equals 14 residues. CDR3 nucleotides: TGTGCCAGCAGCCGACAGGGGTCGGAGAGTGGCTACACCTTC. This translates into CASSRQGSESGYTF.

J is TRBJ2-3 and V is TRBV28; 8 nucleotides match TRBD2. The CDR3 is made up of 14 amino acids. CDR1 and CDR2 (germline): MDHEN, SYDVKM. V lost 5 bases and J lost 5; bases outside the gene matches: 6. The CDR3 protein is CASSARAGGDTQYF. The CDR3 coding sequence is TGTGCCAGCAGTGCCCGGGCGGGAGGAGATACGCAGTATTTT.

This clone was detected once. The rearrangement links TRBV14 to TRBJ2-3, with 7 bases fitting TRBD2. Looked up from germline, CDR1 is SGHDN and CDR2 is FVKESK. The CDR3 extends over 17 amino acids. Unmatched junction bases numbered 15, after V lost 4 bases and J lost 5 bases. Written as DNA, the CDR3 is TGTGCCAGCAGCCTACAGACCGGGACTACGCTCATAGATACGCAGTATTTT. Translated, it gives CASSLQTGTTLIDTQYF.

This clone was recorded only once. The chain joins TRBV2 to TRBJ1-2; a possible D gene is TRBD1 (6 bases). Deletions cut 5 bases from V and 2 bases from J, with 9 bases between. CDR3 length: 13 residues. From germline, CDR1 is SNHLY and CDR2 FYNNEI. The DNA of the CDR3 is TGTGCCAGCAGTCCGGACAGCAACTATGGCTACACCTTC. Translating it yields CASSPDSNYGYTF.

This clone was recorded a few times. This chain uses TRBV6-5 with TRBJ2-3, with D unclear. The CDR3 runs 15 residues. Trimming left V 7 bases short and J 1 base short, with 15 bases between. Germline CDR1 and CDR2: MNHEY and SVGAGI. The CDR3 DNA sequence: TGTGCCAGCACCCCGGAGCCCGTTCGCACAGATACGCAGTATTTT. Its translation is CASTPEPVRTDTQYF.

The chain has TRBV6-5 and TRBJ1-2; D might be TRBD1 (5 bases). Germline CDR1 and CDR2: MNHEY and SVGAGI. The germline V and J ends were trimmed by 2 bases and 0 bases, with 13 bases remaining between them. The CDR3 is 16 amino acids. This CDR3 is CASSYGTPWANYGYTF. The CDR3 coding sequence is TGTGCCAGCAGTTACGGGACTCCCTGGGCTAACTATGGCTACACCTTC.

This sequence joins TRBV6-1 and TRBJ2-1; D ambiguous. Trimming took off 3 bases at V and 14 bases at J, with 8 bases between the two ends. Per the germline V gene, CDR1 is MNHNS and CDR2 is SASEGT. CDR3 length equals 10 residues. The CDR3 region has the DNA TGTGCCAGCAGTGACCCCAAAAAGTTCTTC. It encodes CASSDPKKFF.

The chain employs TRBV6-5 and TRBJ1-1; D remains unclear. The germline CDR1 and CDR2 sequences are MNHEY and SVGAGI. V was trimmed by 5 bases and J by 2 bases, leaving 15 bases between them. CDR3 length: 15 amino acids. The chain's CDR3 is CASSPNHGGNTEAFF. The CDR3 bases are TGTGCCAGCAGTCCCAACCATGGAGGAAACACTGAAGCTTTCTTT.

For this clone: This CDR3 is also generated by other DNA sequences in the sample. The genes are TRBV7-2 and TRBJ1-2; 8 positions agree with TRBD1. The CDR3 runs to 14 residues. Per the germline V gene, CDR1 is SGHTA and CDR2 is FQGNSA. V lost 5 bases and J lost 5; bases outside the gene matches: 7. The CDR3 DNA is TGTGCCAGCAGCCTAAACAGGGGGGGGTATGGCTACACCTTC. Amino acids: CASSLNRGGYGYTF.